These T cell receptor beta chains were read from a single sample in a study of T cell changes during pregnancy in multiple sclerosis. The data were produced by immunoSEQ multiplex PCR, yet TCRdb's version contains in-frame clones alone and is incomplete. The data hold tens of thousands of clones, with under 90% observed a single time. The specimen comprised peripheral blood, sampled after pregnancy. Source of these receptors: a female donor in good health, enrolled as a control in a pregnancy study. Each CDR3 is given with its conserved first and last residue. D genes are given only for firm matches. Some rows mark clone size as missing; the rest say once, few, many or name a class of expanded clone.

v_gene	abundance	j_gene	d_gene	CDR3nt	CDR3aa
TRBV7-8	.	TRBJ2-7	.	TGTGCCAGCAGCTCCAAGTTGGGGGCAGGGTCCACCTACGAGCAGTACTTC	CASSSKLGAGSTYEQYF
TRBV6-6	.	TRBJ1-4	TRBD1	TGTGCCAGCAGTTATGGGACAGGGTATGAAAAACTGTTTTTT	CASSYGTGYEKLFF
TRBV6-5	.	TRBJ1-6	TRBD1	TGTGCCAGCAGTTTTGCCCCCGGGACAGGGAATTCACCCCTCCACTTT	CASSFAPGTGNSPLHF
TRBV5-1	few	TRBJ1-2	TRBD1	TGCGCCAGCAGCCTTGGGGACAGTGCAAGGGGCTACACCTTC	CASSLGDSARGYTF
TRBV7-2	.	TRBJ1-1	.	TGTGCCAGCAGCCGACTGCTGAGGGATTCCACTGAAGCTTTCTTT	CASSRLLRDSTEAFF
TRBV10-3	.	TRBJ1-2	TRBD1	TGTGCCATCAGTGAAGGACAGGGGCATCCTGGCTACACCTTC	CAISEGQGHPGYTF
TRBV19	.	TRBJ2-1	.	TGTGCCAGTAGTCCCGTGAGCTCCTACAATGAGCAGTTCTTC	CASSPVSSYNEQFF
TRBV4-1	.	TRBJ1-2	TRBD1	TGCGCCAGCAGCCAGCCAACGTCCCGGGACAGGGACTATGGCTACACCTTC	CASSQPTSRDRDYGYTF
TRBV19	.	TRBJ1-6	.	TGTGCCAGTAGTATATCACTTGGGGGCCTTACTGGTTCACCCCTCCACTTT	CASSISLGGLTGSPLHF
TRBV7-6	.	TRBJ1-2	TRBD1	TGTGCCAGCAGCTTGGGACAGATTAACTATGGCTACACCTTC	CASSLGQINYGYTF
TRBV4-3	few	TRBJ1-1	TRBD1	TGCGCCAGCAGCCCGGACAGGGGCCCTGAAGCTTTCTTT	CASSPDRGPEAFF
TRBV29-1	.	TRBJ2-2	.	TGCAGCTTCAGGGACACCGGGGAGCTGTTTTTT	CSFRDTGELFF
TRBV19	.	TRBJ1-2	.	TGTGCCAGCCACGAAAATGACAGGTCGTCTGGCTACACCTTC	CASHENDRSSGYTF
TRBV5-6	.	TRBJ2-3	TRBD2	TGTGCCAGCAGCTTGGGGCGGGGGGCGTTCACAGATACGCAGTATTTT	CASSLGRGAFTDTQYF
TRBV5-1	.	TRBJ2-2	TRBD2	TGCGCCAGCCGGCGGGGGACCACCGGGGAGCTGTTTTTT	CASRRGTTGELFF
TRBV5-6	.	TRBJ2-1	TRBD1	TGTGCCAGCAGCTTGGCCGGGGACAGCTACAATGAGCAGTTCTTC	CASSLAGDSYNEQFF
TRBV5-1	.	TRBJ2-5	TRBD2	TGCGCCAGCAGCTTGGAAGGGACTAGCGGGGCCACCCAGTACTTC	CASSLEGTSGATQYF
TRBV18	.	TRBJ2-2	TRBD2	TGTGCCAGCTCACCAGCCCGACTAGCGGGAGCTGCGGGGGAGCTGTTTTTT	CASSPARLAGAAGELFF
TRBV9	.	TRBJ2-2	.	TGTGCCAGCAGCGTAAAACAGAGCACCGGGGAGCTGTTTTTT	CASSVKQSTGELFF
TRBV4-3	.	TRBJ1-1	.	TGCGCCAGCAGCCAAACAGGGTACACTGAAGCTTTCTTT	CASSQTGYTEAFF
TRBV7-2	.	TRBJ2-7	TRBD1	TGTGCCAGCAGAAAGACAGGGGGAATCGAGCAGTACTTC	CASRKTGGIEQYF
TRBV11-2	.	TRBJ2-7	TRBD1	TGTGCCAGCAGCTTAGATCGGACAGGGAACGAGCAGTACTTC	CASSLDRTGNEQYF
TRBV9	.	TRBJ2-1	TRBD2	TGTGCCAGCAGCGTAGTTTCGAGCGGGGGGGCCGGTGAGCAGTTCTTC	CASSVVSSGGAGEQFF
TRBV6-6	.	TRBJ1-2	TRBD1	TGTGCCAGCAGGCCGGGACAGGTCGGCTATGGCTACACCTTC	CASRPGQVGYGYTF
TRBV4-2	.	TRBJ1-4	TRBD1	TGTGCCAGCAGCCAACCGACAGGGGCTAATGAAAAACTGTTTTTT	CASSQPTGANEKLFF
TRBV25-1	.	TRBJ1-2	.	TGTGCCAGCAGTCAAGGAGGGGCGAGTGGCTACACCTTC	CASSQGGASGYTF